One sample yielded the 12 T cell receptor beta chains listed below, sequenced in a study of CXCR3-negative and CXCR3-positive naive CD8 T cells. Findings and caveats of the study: Hydrophobicity was higher for TRB CDR3s found in CXCR3-positive naive cells than in CXCR3-negative naive cells.

For these TCRs, the target antigens are not known. Through 5' RACE with UMI labels, the TRB cDNA libraries were prepared. TCRdb re-called the 5' RACE reads and shows each CDR3 protein once, DNA omitted. Its listing shows 95,000 to 100,000 distinct CDR3 sequences. Sequenced input: naive CXCR3+ CD8+ T cells from blood. Subset reported: CD45RO-CCR7+CD27+CD95- naive CD8+ T cells expressing CXCR3 (TNR3+). Receptors originate from a human donor in good health. Some clones in this sample may be carry-over from other donors' samples.

The chain recombines TRBV29-1 with TRBJ2-1; the D call from TCRdb, TRBD2, cannot be confirmed without DNA. The CDR3 runs 12 residues. Germline-derived CDR1 and CDR2 are SQVTM and ANQGSEA. CDR3: CSLAGGGGEQFF.

The chain is built from TRBV29-1 and TRBJ1-2; TCRdb calls TRBD1, which cannot be checked without DNA. The CDR3 contains 15 residues. CDR1 is SQVTM and CDR2 is ANQGSEA in the germline V gene. The CDR3 reads CSVDTGTTVLGGYTF.

This chain uses TRBV27 with TRBJ2-3. CDR1 MNHEY and CDR2 SMNVEV come from the germline V gene (reference sequence). This CDR3 is built from 11 residues. The CDR3 sequence: CASSSSSAQYF.

The chain uses TRBV7-3 and TRBJ2-1. Germline V lookup: CDR1 SGHTA, CDR2 FQGTGA. This CDR3 contains 13 residues. Here the CDR3 reads CASSGSSYNEQFF.

The chain joins TRBV6-4 to TRBJ1-2; TCRdb calls TRBD1, which cannot be checked without DNA. CDR1 and CDR2 (germline): MRHNA, SNTAGT. The CDR3 extends over 16 amino acids. CDR3 in amino acids: CASSDSSRTPGDGYTF.

The J gene is TRBJ2-7, the V gene TRBV29-1; TCRdb reports TRBD1, a call that lacks DNA to check it against. The CDR3 length is 15 residues. Germline CDR1 SQVTM, CDR2 ANQGSEA. The CDR3 here is CSVVGGIYPTYEQYF.

The chain has TRBV4-3 and TRBJ1-6; TCRdb lists TRBD1, though no DNA is available to test this call. The germline gives CDR1 LGHNA, CDR2 YSLEER. The CDR3 sequence is 16 residues long. The CDR3 is CASSPGQDPRGGPLHF.

V usage is TRBV29-1 and J usage is TRBJ1-3. The V gene's germline CDR1 is SQVTM and CDR2 ANQGSEA. This CDR3 is 13 amino acids long. CDR3 region: CSVEELWGNTIYF.

The rearrangement joins TRBV29-1 to TRBJ2-3. This CDR3 region has 13 residues. Germline V gene sequence: CDR1 SQVTM, CDR2 ANQGSEA. CDR3 residues: CSVELGSGDTQYF.

The chain carries TRBV28 and TRBJ2-3; TCRdb's D call of TRBD1 is untestable without DNA. The germline V gene has CDR1 MDHEN and CDR2 SYDVKM. This CDR3 spans 15 amino acids. CDR3 loop: CASSLPGTSTDTQYF.

The gene calls are TRBV5-1 and TRBJ1-6; TCRdb returns TRBD1, unconfirmable since there is no DNA. Germline-derived CDR1 and CDR2 are SGHRS and YFSETQ. The CDR3 is 15 amino acids. CDR3 amino acids: CASSFGGQYNSPLHF.

The rearrangement uses TRBV19 and TRBJ2-5; TCRdb returns TRBD2, unconfirmable since there is no DNA. Germline CDR1 LNHDA, CDR2 SQIVND (reference sequence). This CDR3 comprises 15 residues. This chain's CDR3 is CASKTSGRREETQYF.